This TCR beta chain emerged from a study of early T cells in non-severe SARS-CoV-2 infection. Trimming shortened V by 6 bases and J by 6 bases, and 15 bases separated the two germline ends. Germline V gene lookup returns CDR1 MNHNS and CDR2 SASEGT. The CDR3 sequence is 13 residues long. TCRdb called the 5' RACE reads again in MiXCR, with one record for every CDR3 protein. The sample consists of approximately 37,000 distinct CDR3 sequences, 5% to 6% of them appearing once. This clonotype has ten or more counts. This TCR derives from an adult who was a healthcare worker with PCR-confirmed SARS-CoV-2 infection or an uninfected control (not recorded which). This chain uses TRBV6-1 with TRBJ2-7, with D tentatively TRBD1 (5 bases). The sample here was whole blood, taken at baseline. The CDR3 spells CASRDAGHREQYV. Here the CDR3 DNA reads TGTGCCAGCAGAGACGCCGGACATCGCGAGCAGTACGTC.